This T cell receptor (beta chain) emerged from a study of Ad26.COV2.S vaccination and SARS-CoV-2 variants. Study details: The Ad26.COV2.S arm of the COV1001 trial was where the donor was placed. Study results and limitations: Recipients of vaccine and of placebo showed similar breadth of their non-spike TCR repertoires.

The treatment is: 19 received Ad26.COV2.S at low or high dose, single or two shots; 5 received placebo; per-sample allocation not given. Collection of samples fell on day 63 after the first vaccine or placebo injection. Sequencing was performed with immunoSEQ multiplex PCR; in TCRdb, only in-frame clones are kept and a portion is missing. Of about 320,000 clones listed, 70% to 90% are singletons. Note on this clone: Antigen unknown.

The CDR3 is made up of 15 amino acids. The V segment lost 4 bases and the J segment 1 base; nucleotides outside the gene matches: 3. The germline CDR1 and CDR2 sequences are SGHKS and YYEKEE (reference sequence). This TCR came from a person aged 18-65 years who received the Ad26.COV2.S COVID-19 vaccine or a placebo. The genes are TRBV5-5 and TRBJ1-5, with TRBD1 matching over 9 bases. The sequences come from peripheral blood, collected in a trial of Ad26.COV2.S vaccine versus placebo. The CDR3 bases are TGTGCCAGCAGCCGGGACAGGGTGAGCAATCAGCCCCAGCATTTT. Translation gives CASSRDRVSNQPQHF.